This T cell receptor (beta chain) was recovered during a study of blood T cell repertoires in COVID-19. V was pared by 2 bases and J by 7 bases, with 14 bases between. From germline, CDR1 is SEHNR and CDR2 FQNEAQ (reference sequence). The CDR3 has 15 amino acids. This clone showed up just once. Per the study methods: Amplified reference gene primers provided the basis for estimating nucleated cell counts. The table came from immunoSEQ multiplex PCR; TCRdb's copy has only in-frame clones and leaves some out. That table furnishes V, J and clone size, whereas the DNA furnished D and trimming. The data contain about 210,000 clones, 84% of them singletons.

Sequenced sample: peripheral blood. The origin of this receptor is a man aged 45 to 65 with active or convalescent COVID-19. V and J are TRBV7-9 and TRBJ1-4; perhaps TRBD1 as D (6 bases). CDR3 DNA: TGTGCCAGCAGCTTAATCTCGGGACAAGCTGAAAAACTGTTTTTT. Encoded protein: CASSLISGQAEKLFF.